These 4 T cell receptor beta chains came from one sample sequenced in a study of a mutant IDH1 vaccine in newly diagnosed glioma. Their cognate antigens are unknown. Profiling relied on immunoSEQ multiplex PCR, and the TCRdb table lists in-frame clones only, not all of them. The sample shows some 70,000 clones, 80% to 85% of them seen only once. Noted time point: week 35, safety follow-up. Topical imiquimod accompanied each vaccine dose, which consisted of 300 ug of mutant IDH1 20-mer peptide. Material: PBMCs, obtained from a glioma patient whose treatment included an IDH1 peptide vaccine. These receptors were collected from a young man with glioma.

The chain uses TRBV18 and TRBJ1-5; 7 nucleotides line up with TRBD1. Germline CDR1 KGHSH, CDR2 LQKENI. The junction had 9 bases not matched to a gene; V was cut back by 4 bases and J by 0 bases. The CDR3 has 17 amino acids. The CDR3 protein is CASSLSRDRSSNQPQHF. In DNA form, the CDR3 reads TGTGCCAGCTCACTTTCCCGGGACAGAAGTAGCAATCAGCCCCAGCATTTT.

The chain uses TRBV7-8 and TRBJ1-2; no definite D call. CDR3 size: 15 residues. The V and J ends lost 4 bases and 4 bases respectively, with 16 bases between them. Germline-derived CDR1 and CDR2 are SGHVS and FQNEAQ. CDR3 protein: CASSSLSHPGYGYTF. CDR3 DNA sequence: TGTGCCAGCAGCTCCCTCAGTCACCCCGGCTATGGCTACACCTTC. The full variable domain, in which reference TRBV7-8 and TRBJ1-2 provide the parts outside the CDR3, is GAGVSQSPRYKVAKRGQDVALRCDPISGHVSLFWYQQALGQGPEFLTYFQNEAQLDKSGLPSDRFFAERPEGSVSTLKIQRTQQEDSAVYLCASSSLSHPGYGYTFGSGTRLTVV.

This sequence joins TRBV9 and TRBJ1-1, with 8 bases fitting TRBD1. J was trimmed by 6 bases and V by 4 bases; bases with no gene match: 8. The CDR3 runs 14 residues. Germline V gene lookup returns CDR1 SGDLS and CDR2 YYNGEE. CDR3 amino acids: CASSLTGELAEAFF. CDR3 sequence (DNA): TGTGCCAGCAGCTTGACAGGGGAGCTAGCTGAAGCTTTCTTT.

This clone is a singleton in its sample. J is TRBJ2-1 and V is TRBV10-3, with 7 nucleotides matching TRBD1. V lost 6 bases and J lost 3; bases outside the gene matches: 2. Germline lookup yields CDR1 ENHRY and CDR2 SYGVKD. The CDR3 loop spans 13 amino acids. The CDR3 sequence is CAISRDSYNEQFF. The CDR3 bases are TGTGCCATCAGCCGGGACAGCTACAATGAGCAGTTCTTC.